This TCR beta chain was retrieved from a study of OX40 agonist ivuxolimab in advanced cancers. Looking at the study overall: All patients had ivuxolimab intravenously every 2 weeks at 0.01 to 10 mg/kg. The study, taken as a whole, reports: Mean expanded clone counts were higher in CD8+ than CD4+ T cells. The study observed clonal expansion of CD4+ and CD8+ blood T cells by week 6 at 0.1 to 3.0 mg/kg.

Data came from immunoSEQ multiplex PCR; TCRdb stores just in-frame clones and leaves some out. The profile shows 15,000 to 25,000 clones, roughly 89% of them singletons. In the case of this clone: Its antigen is unidentified.

The source was CD4+ or CD8+ T cells sorted from blood, collected in a trial of the OX40 agonist ivuxolimab. The receptor comes from an adult with an advanced solid tumor such as melanoma, head and neck, liver or kidney cancer.

The CDR3 protein is CASSLVSGSSYEQYF. CDR3 nucleotides: TGTGCCAGTAGTCTCGTGAGCGGGAGCTCCTACGAGCAGTACTTC. The chain carries TRBV19 and TRBJ2-7; TRBD2 agrees at 8 bases. This CDR3 comprises 15 residues. Germline-derived CDR1 and CDR2 are LNHDA and SQIVND (reference sequence). The ends lost 5 bases at V and 0 bases at J; junction bases unmatched: 6. Looking up the rest from reference TRBV19 and TRBJ2-7 gives the full variable domain: DGGITQSPKYLFRKEGQNVTLSCEQNLNHDAMYWYRQDPGQGLRLIYYSQIVNDFQKGDIAEGYSVSREKKESFPLTVTSAQKNPTAFYLCASSLVSGSSYEQYFGPGTRLTVT.